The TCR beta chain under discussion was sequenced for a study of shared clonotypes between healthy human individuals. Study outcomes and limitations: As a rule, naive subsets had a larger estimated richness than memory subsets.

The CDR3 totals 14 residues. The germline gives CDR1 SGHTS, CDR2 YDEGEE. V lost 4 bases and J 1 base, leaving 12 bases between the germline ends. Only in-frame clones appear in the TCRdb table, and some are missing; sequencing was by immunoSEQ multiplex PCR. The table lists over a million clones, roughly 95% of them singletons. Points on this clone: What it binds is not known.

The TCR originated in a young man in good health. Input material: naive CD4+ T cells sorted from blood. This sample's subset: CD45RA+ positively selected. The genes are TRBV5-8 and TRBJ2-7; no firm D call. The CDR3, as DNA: TGTGCCAGCAGCCGGATCGGCGGATCCTACGAGCAGTACTTC. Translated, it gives CASSRIGGSYEQYF.